This record looks at one T cell receptor (beta chain) sequence and its context. Its matching antigen is unknown. This specimen belongs to a study of persistence of HIV-infected CD4 T cells. An overlapping HIV-1 Gag peptide pool stimulated these cells at 0.95 to 1 ug/peptide/mL. Memory cells lacking CD40L and CD69 with high CD45RO were sorted. Germline trimming cut 4 bases from V and 9 bases from J; bases unmatched to any gene: 7. Germline CDR1 reads SGHDN; CDR2 reads FVKESK. This CDR3 is 14 amino acids long. Sequencing used immunoSEQ version 4 in survey mode. TCRdb's table, derived via immunoSEQ multiplex PCR, lists solely in-frame clones and lacks some. The sample yields about 64,000 clones, roughly 75% seen once.

The rearrangement joins TRBV14 to TRBJ2-1; 9 positions match TRBD1. The sequence was collected from an adult man with HIV who was CMV-seropositive. The source material was CD4+ T cells sorted from PBMCs after roughly 18-hour stimulation, sampled from a patient who received antiretroviral therapy. CDR3 residues: CASSPGQGWSEQFF. In nucleotides, the CDR3 is TGTGCCAGCAGCCCGGGACAGGGTTGGAGTGAGCAGTTCTTC.